One sample yielded the 14 T cell receptor beta chains listed below, sequenced in a study of shared clonotypes between healthy human individuals. The protocol was immunoSEQ multiplex PCR, while the TCRdb copy is restricted to in-frame clones and leaves out a portion. The table includes hundreds of thousands of clones, around 73% detected once. Material for sequencing was memory CD4+ T cells sorted from blood. Stated subset: CD45RA-negative fraction. Every receptor here comes from a woman aged 30 to 39 in good health.

The V call is TRBV6-1, the J call TRBJ1-2; D call uncertain. The CDR3 length is 16 residues. Germline V gene sequence: CDR1 MNHNS, CDR2 SASEGT. The V and J ends lost 2 bases and 5 bases respectively, with 18 bases between them. DNA for the CDR3: TGTGCCAGCAGTGAACCTCTTTCGGTCCCGTTTTATGGCTACACCTTC. Residues: CASSEPLSVPFYGYTF.

The table lists this clone with a count of one. The genes are TRBV10-1 and TRBJ2-3; D not certain. With 2 bases removed from V and 6 bases from J, the gap between germline ends came to 9 bases. The CDR3 is 13 amino acids. Germline lookup yields CDR1 WNHNN and CDR2 SYGVQD (reference sequence). As DNA, the CDR3 is TGCGCCAGCAGTGAGGAGCACCTGGATACGCAGTATTTT. Translated, it gives CASSEEHLDTQYF.

This rearrangement joins TRBV5-6 to TRBJ2-5; D not resolved. The CDR3 extends over 14 amino acids. V lost 0 bases and J 0 bases, leaving 6 bases between the germline ends. Looked up from germline, CDR1 is SGHDT and CDR2 is YYEEEE. CDR3 protein: CASSLGRYQETQYF. Written as DNA, the CDR3 is TGTGCCAGCAGCTTGGGACGGTACCAAGAGACCCAGTACTTC.

At least ten counts were recorded for this clone. The chain links TRBV5-4 to TRBJ2-2; D is perhaps TRBD2 (5 bases). Germline CDR1 is SGHNT and CDR2 is YYREEE (reference sequence). The CDR3 has 14 amino acids. V lost 2 bases, J lost 9 bases, and 14 bases lay in between. In DNA form, the CDR3 reads TGTGCCAGCAGCTTATCGGAGCGGCGCCGGGAGCTGTTTTTT. Translating it yields CASSLSERRRELFF.

The genes are TRBV7-2 and TRBJ1-1; D perhaps matches TRBD1 (5 bases). The V and J ends lost 1 base and 0 bases respectively, with 9 bases between them. CDR1 and CDR2 from the germline V gene are SGHTA and FQGNSA. The CDR3 runs to 15 residues. The CDR3, as DNA: TGTGCCAGCAGCTTAGGGGGGGGAATGAACACTGAAGCTTTCTTT. This encodes CASSLGGGMNTEAFF. The variable domain in full, completed from reference TRBV7-2 and TRBJ1-1, reads GAGVSQSPSNKVTEKGKDVELRCDPISGHTALYWYRQSLGQGLEFLIYFQGNSAPDKSGLPSDRFSAERTGGSVSTLTIQRTQQEDSAVYLCASSLGGGMNTEAFFGQGTRLTVV.

V usage is TRBV14 and J usage is TRBJ1-1; D is perhaps TRBD1 (5 bases). The CDR3 extends over 11 amino acids. Germline V lookup: CDR1 SGHDN, CDR2 FVKESK. The V gene lost 3 bases and the J gene lost 7 bases, with 6 bases spanning the gap. Here the CDR3 DNA reads TGTGCCAGCAGCCAGACAGTTGAAGCTTTCTTT. This sequence encodes CASSQTVEAFF.

This clone was counted between two and nine times. The genes are TRBV7-8 and TRBJ2-3; TRBD2 matches at 15 bases. Germline values: CDR1 SGHVS, CDR2 FQNEAQ. V was pared by 1 base and J by 5 bases, with 10 bases of the junction left unmatched. The CDR3 runs 19 residues. CDR3 region: CASSLEAGGLAGGVDTQYF. The CDR3 DNA follows: TGTGCCAGCAGCTTAGAGGCAGGGGGACTAGCGGGAGGAGTAGATACGCAGTATTTT.

This clone was seen a handful of times. The chain has TRBV7-8 and TRBJ2-1; 7 bases fit TRBD2. This CDR3 is 16 amino acids long. From germline, CDR1 is SGHVS and CDR2 FQNEAQ. Germline trimming cut 5 bases from V and 3 bases from J; bases unmatched to any gene: 10. Written as DNA, the CDR3 is TGTGCCAGCAGCGGGGGGAGGGACTTGAGCTACAATGAGCAGTTCTTC. This translates into CASSGGRDLSYNEQFF. Full variable domain (missing parts from reference TRBV7-8 and TRBJ2-1): GAGVSQSPRYKVAKRGQDVALRCDPISGHVSLFWYQQALGQGPEFLTYFQNEAQLDKSGLPSDRFFAERPEGSVSTLKIQRTQQEDSAVYLCASSGGRDLSYNEQFFGPGTRLTVL.

The chain combines TRBV6-1 with TRBJ1-1; possible D gene TRBD1, 5 bases. Looked up from germline, CDR1 is MNHNS and CDR2 is SASEGT. The CDR3 runs 12 residues. Trimming pared 2 bases from V and 4 bases from J, leaving 5 bases between. CDR3 sequence reads: CASSETGTEAFF. As DNA, the CDR3 is TGTGCCAGCAGTGAAACAGGCACTGAAGCTTTCTTT.

This chain connects TRBV7-9 to TRBJ1-2; D gene ambiguous. This CDR3 comprises 15 residues. Germline V gene data show CDR1 as SEHNR and CDR2 as FQNEAQ (reference sequence). The ends were cut back, 5 bases at V and 4 bases at J, with 17 bases in the middle. This CDR3 is CASSPPELAVYGYTF. For the CDR3, the DNA is TGTGCCAGCAGCCCTCCGGAGCTGGCTGTCTATGGCTACACCTTC.

The chain joins TRBV28 to TRBJ1-6, with D maybe TRBD1 (6 bases). CDR1 and CDR2 (germline): MDHEN, SYDVKM. This CDR3 is 15 amino acids long. Trimming removed 1 base from V and 7 bases from J, with 11 bases in between. As DNA, the CDR3 is TGTGCCAGCAGTTTATTCCGGCAGGGGAATTCACCCCTCCACTTT. Its translation is CASSLFRQGNSPLHF.

The CDR3 DNA reads as TGTGCCATCAGCGTGTTGACGGACTATGGCTACACCTTC. Amino acid sequence: CAISVLTDYGYTF. V and J are TRBV10-3 and TRBJ1-2; D unclear. The CDR3 loop spans 13 amino acids. Germline lookup yields CDR1 ENHRY and CDR2 SYGVKD. V lost 6 bases and J lost 3, with 11 bases in between.

This chain links TRBV1 with TRBJ2-3; the table's TRBD2 call for D was not verified on the DNA. TRBV1 is a pseudogene. CDR3 length: 16 residues. CDR3 in DNA: TGCACCAGCAGCCATGGGGGACTAGCGGGGGCCGAGGGGCAGTATTTT. Amino acid sequence: CTSSHGGLAGAEGQYF.

This clone was observed a handful of times. This sequence joins TRBV7-9 and TRBJ1-1; a possible D gene is TRBD1 (5 bases). V was cut by 3 bases and J by 7 bases, with 9 bases left in between. This CDR3 is 12 amino acids long. CDR1 and CDR2 from the germline V gene are SEHNR and FQNEAQ (reference sequence). The CDR3 DNA sequence: TGTGCCAGCAGCTTGGGGGTGGGTGAAGCTTTCTTT. Its translation is CASSLGVGEAFF.